Listed below are T cell receptor beta chains from one sample, sequenced in a study of PD-1 blockade in classical Hodgkin lymphoma. Clones were read by immunoSEQ multiplex PCR, and TCRdb kept only the in-frame ones, dropping some. The data show around 100,000 clones, more than 85% seen once. Material: peripheral blood mononuclear cells (PBMCs), obtained before the second cycle of nivolumab. These receptors were collected from a human donor with classical Hodgkin lymphoma. Both conserved end residues are part of each CDR3. D genes are given only for firm matches. Clone size is given for some rows only: seen once, a few or many times, or a class if the clone is expanded.

D	V	J	size	DNA	CDR3
TRBD1	TRBV30	TRBJ1-5	-	TGTGCCTGGAGCCCCGACAGGACAGGGCGCAATCAGCCCCAGCATTTT	CAWSPDRTGRNQPQHF
TRBD2	TRBV5-1	TRBJ2-3	once	TGCGCCAGCAGCTTAGGCTTAGCGGGGGGGTATGTAGATACGCAGTATTTT	CASSLGLAGGYVDTQYF
-	TRBV6-6	TRBJ2-5	once	TGTGCCAGCAATGGGGGCCAAGAGACCCAGTACTTC	CASNGGQETQYF
-	TRBV7-6	TRBJ2-7	-	TGTGCCAGCAGCACCCGGGACACCTACGAGCAGTACTTC	CASSTRDTYEQYF
TRBD1	TRBV30	TRBJ1-5	-	TGTGCCTGGAGTGCTGGACAGGGCAATCAGCCCCAGCATTTT	CAWSAGQGNQPQHF
-	TRBV30	TRBJ1-5	-	TGTGCCTGGAGTGTAACGGATAGCAATCAGCCCCAGCATTTT	CAWSVTDSNQPQHF
-	TRBV5-6	TRBJ1-1	-	TGTGCCAGCAGCCGAGGCGGGCAAAGGGCTTTCTTT	CASSRGGQRAFF
-	TRBV28	TRBJ2-7	-	TGTGCCAGCAGCCTCCCCCACGAGCAGTACTTC	CASSLPHEQYF
TRBD1	TRBV9	TRBJ1-3	-	TGTGCCAGCAGCGGCGCCAGGGGGTTTACGGACACCATATATTTT	CASSGARGFTDTIYF
-	TRBV5-1	TRBJ2-3	-	TGCGCCAGCAGCTTAGAGCTAGATACGCAGTATTTT	CASSLELDTQYF
-	TRBV5-6	TRBJ2-1	-	TGTGCCAGCAGCTTGGAGCTCACCTACAATGAGCAGTTCTTC	CASSLELTYNEQFF
-	TRBV7-9	TRBJ2-7	-	TGTGCCAGCAGCTTAGGTGTAGGCGAGCAGTACTTC	CASSLGVGEQYF
-	TRBV9	TRBJ2-5	-	TGTGCCAGCAGCGACCCTGGGGGGCGGGGTTTCCAAGAGACCCAGTACTTC	CASSDPGGRGFQETQYF
TRBD1	TRBV18	TRBJ2-7	-	TGTGCCAGCTCCCCGGGACAGGGGATTGATAAGCAGTACTTC	CASSPGQGIDKQYF
TRBD1	TRBV30	TRBJ1-2	-	TGTGCCTGGAGTGTAGCGATGGGGCAGGGGGCGGCCTATGGCTACACCTTC	CAWSVAMGQGAAYGYTF
TRBD1	TRBV6-1	TRBJ2-3	-	TGTGCCAGCAGTGAAGCACCGACAGGGGGCACAGATACGCAGTATTTT	CASSEAPTGGTDTQYF
-	TRBV30	TRBJ1-2	-	TGTGCCTGGAGTGTGACGTTAGTGGCGTATGGCTACACCTTC	CAWSVTLVAYGYTF